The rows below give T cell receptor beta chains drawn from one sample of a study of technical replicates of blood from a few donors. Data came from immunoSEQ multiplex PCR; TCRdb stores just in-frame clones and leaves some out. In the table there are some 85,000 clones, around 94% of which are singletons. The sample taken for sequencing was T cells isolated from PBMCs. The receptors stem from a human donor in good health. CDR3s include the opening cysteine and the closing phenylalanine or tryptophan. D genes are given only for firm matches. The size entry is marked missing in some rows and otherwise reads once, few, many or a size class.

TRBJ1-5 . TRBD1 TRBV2 CASSEGQGRNQPQHF TGTGCCAGCAGTGAAGGACAGGGCCGGAATCAGCCCCAGCATTTT
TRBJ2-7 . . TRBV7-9 CASSGTGQSYEQYF TGTGCCAGCAGCGGAACAGGGCAATCCTACGAGCAGTACTTC
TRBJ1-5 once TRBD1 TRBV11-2 CASSLGGQGAQPQHF TGTGCCAGCAGCTTAGGGGGACAGGGAGCTCAGCCCCAGCATTTT
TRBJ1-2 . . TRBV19 CASNYGGLNFYTF TGTGCCAGTAATTATGGAGGTCTTAACTTCTACACCTTC
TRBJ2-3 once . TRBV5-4 CASSTSTDTQYF TGTGCCAGCAGCACTAGCACAGATACGCAGTATTTT
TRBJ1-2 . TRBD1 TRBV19 CASSIVGQGARYGYTF TGTGCCAGTAGTATAGTAGGGCAGGGGGCTCGGTATGGCTACACCTTC
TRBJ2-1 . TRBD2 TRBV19 CASSSPLAGVGSYNEQFF TGTGCCAGTAGTAGCCCACTAGCGGGAGTAGGCTCCTACAATGAGCAGTTCTTC
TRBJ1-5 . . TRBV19 CASSIMQGLNQPQHF TGTGCCAGTAGTATAATGCAGGGATTGAATCAGCCCCAGCATTTT
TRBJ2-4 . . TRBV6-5 CASRYRGGAKNIQYF TGTGCCAGCAGGTACAGGGGAGGTGCCAAAAACATTCAGTACTTC
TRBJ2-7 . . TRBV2 CASSAFTRPLYEQYF TGTGCCAGCAGTGCTTTCACTAGACCTCTCTACGAGCAGTACTTC
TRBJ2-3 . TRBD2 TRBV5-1 CASSLRSSGATDTQYF TGCGCCAGCAGCCTTCGCTCTAGCGGGGCTACAGATACGCAGTATTTT
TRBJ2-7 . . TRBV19 CASSAEGQNEQYF TGTGCCAGTAGTGCCGAGGGACAAAACGAGCAGTACTTC
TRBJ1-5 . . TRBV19 CASSTGNNQPQHF TGTGCCAGTAGTACGGGGAACAATCAGCCCCAGCATTTT
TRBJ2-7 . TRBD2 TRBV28 CASSSLAGVPYEQYF TGTGCCAGCAGTTCCCTAGCGGGAGTCCCCTACGAGCAGTACTTC
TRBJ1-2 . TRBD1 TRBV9 CASSVGTGGSYGYTF TGTGCCAGCAGCGTGGGAACAGGGGGCTCGTATGGCTACACCTTC
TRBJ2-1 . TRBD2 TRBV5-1 CASNVAGVNNEQFF TGCGCCAGCAACGTAGCGGGGGTAAACAATGAGCAGTTCTTC
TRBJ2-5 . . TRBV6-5 CASSYVTGPQETQYF TGTGCCAGCAGTTACGTGACAGGACCCCAAGAGACCCAGTACTTC
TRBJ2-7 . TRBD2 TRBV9 CASSVAGREDNEQYF TGTGCCAGCAGCGTAGCGGGTCGGGAGGACAACGAGCAGTACTTC
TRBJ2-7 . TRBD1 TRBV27 CASSLSHRGYEQYF TGTGCCAGCAGTTTATCACACAGGGGCTACGAGCAGTACTTC
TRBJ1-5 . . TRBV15 CATSSTGSNQPQHF TGTGCCACCAGTTCTACAGGGTCCAATCAGCCCCAGCATTTT
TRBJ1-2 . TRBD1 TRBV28 CASSSGQGPNYGYTF TGTGCCAGCAGTTCTGGACAGGGGCCCAACTATGGCTACACCTTC
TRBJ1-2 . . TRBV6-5 CASSYSSYYGYTF TGTGCCAGCAGTTACTCGTCGTACTATGGCTACACCTTC
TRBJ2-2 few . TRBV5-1 CASSPAEFTGELFF TGCGCCAGCAGCCCAGCGGAGTTCACCGGGGAGCTGTTTTTT
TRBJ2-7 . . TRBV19 CASSLASDTYEQYF TGTGCCAGTAGTCTGGCCAGCGATACCTACGAGCAGTACTTC
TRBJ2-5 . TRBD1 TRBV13 CASSPRDSRETQYF TGTGCCAGCAGCCCGAGGGACAGCCGGGAGACCCAGTACTTC
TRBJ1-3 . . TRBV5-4 CASSPYLSSGNTIYF TGTGCCAGCAGCCCCTACCTTAGCTCTGGAAACACCATATATTTT
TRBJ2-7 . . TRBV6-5 CASTISASSYEQYF TGTGCCAGCACCATTAGCGCAAGCTCCTACGAGCAGTACTTC